This T cell receptor (beta chain) was retrieved from a study of T cell changes during pregnancy in multiple sclerosis. CDR3 length equals 11 residues. Trimming took 5 bases from V and 3 from J, leaving 8 bases between them. Germline V gene data show CDR1 as DFQATT and CDR2 as SNEGSKA (reference sequence). The assay was immunoSEQ multiplex PCR, and TCRdb's table has in-frame clones only and misses some. The sample shows about 49,000 clones, nearly 90% of them seen only once. The sequence was collected from a female donor in good health, enrolled as a control in a pregnancy study. The starting material was peripheral blood, obtained after pregnancy. The chain joins TRBV20-1 to TRBJ2-7; D not certain. CDR3 protein: CSAFSVYEQYF. DNA of the CDR3: TGCAGTGCTTTTTCGGTCTACGAGCAGTACTTC.